The next 22 T cell receptor beta chains were all read from a single sample in a study of T cell responses to AZD1222 COVID-19 vaccine. The table came from immunoSEQ multiplex PCR; TCRdb's copy has only in-frame clones and leaves some out. The sample includes 170,000 or so clones, about nine tenths of them seen just once. Sequencing used peripheral blood, obtained on day 0 of AZD1222 vaccination. These receptors were taken from an adult in good health.

This clone was detected only a few times. The V and J genes are TRBV7-2 and TRBJ1-6; D remains ambiguous. The CDR3 has 17 amino acids. Germline V gene lookup returns CDR1 SGHTA and CDR2 FQGNSA. V dropped 2 bases and J dropped 7 bases, with 18 bases sitting between them. CDR3: CASSLFPRPPANSPLHF. CDR3 DNA: TGTGCCAGCAGCTTATTCCCCAGACCGCCGGCCAATTCACCCCTCCACTTT.

This clone was counted once. The chain recombines TRBV30 with TRBJ1-4; D uncertain. Trimming stripped 3 bases from V and 5 bases from J, with 1 base between. Looked up from germline, CDR1 is GTSNPN and CDR2 is SVGIG (reference sequence). CDR3 size: 10 residues. CDR3 in amino acids: CAWRNEKLFF. In nucleotides, the CDR3 is TGTGCCTGGAGGAATGAAAAACTGTTTTTT.

CDR3 in amino acids: CASSRQAGGSSYNEQFF. The CDR3, as DNA: TGTGCCAGCAGCCGACAAGCGGGGGGAAGCTCCTACAATGAGCAGTTCTTC. The chain uses TRBV9 and TRBJ2-1, with 9 bases that match TRBD2. CDR1 and CDR2 from the germline V gene are SGDLS and YYNGEE. The ends lost 4 bases at V and 0 bases at J; junction bases unmatched: 8. The CDR3 covers 17 residues.

This sequence joins TRBV27 and TRBJ2-1, with TRBD2 matching over 14 bases. The germline CDR1 and CDR2 sequences are MNHEY and SMNVEV (reference sequence). This CDR3 has 15 amino acids. The V and J ends lost 6 bases and 9 bases, in that order; junction bases with no gene match: 7. For the CDR3, the DNA is TGTGCCAGCAGCCCCGGACTAGCGGGGGGCCCTGAGCAGTTCTTC. Its translation: CASSPGLAGGPEQFF.

V is TRBV7-9 and J is TRBJ1-4; 7 bases line up with TRBD1. The germline V gene has CDR1 SEHNR and CDR2 FQNEAQ (reference sequence). The CDR3 runs 14 residues. Unmatched junction bases numbered 5, after V lost 5 bases and J lost 5 bases. The CDR3 region has the DNA TGTGCCAGCAGCCCCGGGACAGAGAATGAAAAACTGTTTTTT. It codes for CASSPGTENEKLFF. Together with reference TRBV7-9 and TRBJ1-4, the CDR3 gives the full variable domain: DTGVSQNPRHKITKRGQNVTFRCDPISEHNRLYWYRQTLGQGPEFLTYFQNEAQLEKSRLLSDRFSAERPKGSFSTLEIQRTEQGDSAMYLCASSPGTENEKLFFGSGTQLSVL.

The V call is TRBV6-2 or TRBV6-3, the J call TRBJ2-7; D gene ambiguous. V lost 2 bases to trimming and J lost 5 bases, with 13 bases between them. The CDR3 spans 14 residues. Looked up from germline, CDR1 is MNHEY and CDR2 is SVGEGT. CDR3 bases: TGTGCCAGCAGTTACCCCTGGCGGAGCGACGAGCAGTACTTC. It specifies CASSYPWRSDEQYF.

The rearrangement uses TRBV20-1 and TRBJ2-2, with 12 bases identical to TRBD2. The CDR3 consists of 16 residues. J lost 2 bases, V lost 3 bases, and 4 bases had no gene match. In germline, CDR1 is DFQATT, CDR2 SNEGSKA (reference sequence). CDR3 DNA: TGCAGTGCTAGTACTAGCGGGGGGATTAACACCGGGGAGCTGTTTTTT. This translates into CSASTSGGINTGELFF.

The chain has TRBV5-5 and TRBJ1-1; 7 positions agree with TRBD1. CDR3 length: 17 residues. The V gene's germline CDR1 is SGHKS and CDR2 YYEKEE (reference sequence). Trimming cost V 4 bases and J 1 base; bases outside gene matches: 13. The CDR3, as DNA: TGTGCCAGCAGCATCCGCCCGGGACAGCGCACGAACACTGAAGCTTTCTTT. It codes for CASSIRPGQRTNTEAFF.

This chain connects TRBV24-1 to TRBJ1-1; TRBD1 matches 7 bases. This CDR3 comprises 15 residues. Germline trimming cut 4 bases from V and 3 bases from J; bases unmatched to any gene: 7. CDR1 and CDR2 (germline): KGHDR, SFDVKD. The CDR3 nucleotides are TGTGCCACCAGTGAATACGGGACAGCCTACACTGAAGCTTTCTTT. Protein: CATSEYGTAYTEAFF.

The V and J genes are TRBV2 and TRBJ1-5, with D hard to call. The CDR3 is made up of 16 amino acids. V lost 6 bases and J lost 4, with 19 bases in between. Germline lookup yields CDR1 SNHLY and CDR2 FYNNEI. Here the CDR3 reads CASSGQSPATNQPQHF. The CDR3, as DNA: TGTGCCAGCAGCGGCCAGTCGCCGGCGACAAATCAGCCCCAGCATTTT.

This chain uses TRBV6-1 with TRBJ2-7; D not certain. The germline CDR1 and CDR2 sequences are MNHNS and SASEGT. The CDR3 is made up of 14 amino acids. Trimming removed 2 bases from V and 5 bases from J, with 13 bases in between. The CDR3 nucleotides read TGTGCCAGCAGTGAATTAGAGCGAACCAACGAGCAGTACTTC. Protein: CASSELERTNEQYF.

The chain uses TRBV6-5 and TRBJ1-2; 7 nucleotides line up with TRBD1. V was clipped by 10 bases and J by 7 bases; unmatched bases: 6. The V gene's germline CDR1 is MNHEY and CDR2 SVGAGI. This CDR3 contains 11 residues. DNA of the CDR3: TGTGCCATGGGGACAGTACTTGGCTACACCTTC. This codes for CAMGTVLGYTF.

The chain uses TRBV23-1 and TRBJ1-6, with unresolved D. TRBV23-1 is known as an ORF, though its function is uncertain. The CDR3 runs to 16 residues. With 2 bases removed from V and 3 bases from J, the gap between germline ends came to 11 bases. CDR3 region: CASSQIRHFYNSPLHF. CDR3 in DNA: TGCGCCAGCAGTCAAATACGACATTTCTATAATTCACCCCTCCACTTT.

This sequence joins TRBV14 and TRBJ2-1; 8 bases are shared with TRBD2. The CDR3 contains 16 residues. Germline trimming cut 4 bases from V and 4 bases from J; bases unmatched to any gene: 9. Germline V CDR1 and CDR2: SGHDN, FVKESK. In DNA form, the CDR3 reads TGTGCCAGCAGCCGCCCCGGAGCGGGGGCTTACAATGAGCAGTTCTTC. Amino acids: CASSRPGAGAYNEQFF.

This chain links TRBV4-2 with TRBJ1-6; 7 positions match TRBD1. Germline-derived CDR1 and CDR2 are LGHNA and YNFKEQ. V dropped 2 bases and J dropped 6; count of bases not matched to a gene: 7. CDR3 length equals 16 residues. Here the CDR3 reads CASSQKDRDRNSPLHF. The CDR3 DNA is TGTGCCAGCAGCCAAAAAGACAGGGATCGTAATTCACCCCTCCACTTT.

This clone was seen only once. The V call is TRBV7-2, the J call TRBJ2-3; TRBD2 matches 11 bases. The germline CDR1 and CDR2 sequences are SGHTA and FQGNSA. CDR3 length: 16 amino acids. V shed 5 bases and J 5 bases; nucleotides not matched to a gene: 9. Here the CDR3 reads CASSLLAGGPRDTQYF. Written as DNA, the CDR3 is TGTGCCAGCAGCCTGCTAGCGGGGGGCCCTAGAGATACGCAGTATTTT.

The genes are TRBV7-9 and TRBJ2-5; tentative D call: TRBD2 (5 bases). The CDR3 has 14 amino acids. Trimming took 3 bases from V and 4 from J, leaving 12 bases between them. Germline V gene lookup returns CDR1 SEHNR and CDR2 FQNEAQ (reference sequence). CDR3 sequence (DNA): TGTGCCAGCAGCTTCGGGGAAGAGCGAGAGACCCAGTACTTC. Translated, it gives CASSFGEERETQYF.

The chain uses TRBV23-1 and TRBJ2-1; 13 bases map to TRBD2. TRBV23-1 is placed among ORFs of uncertain function. The junction had 4 bases not matched to a gene; V was cut back by 0 bases and J by 5 bases. The CDR3 runs 17 residues. The CDR3 DNA is TGCGCCAGCAGTCAATCCGGGACTAGCGGGGTGGACAATGAGCAGTTCTTC. Translating gives CASSQSGTSGVDNEQFF.

The rearrangement uses TRBV4-2 and TRBJ2-1; 7 nucleotides match TRBD2. This CDR3 is 17 amino acids long. From germline, CDR1 is LGHNA and CDR2 YNFKEQ. Trimming cost V 1 base and J 0 bases; bases outside gene matches: 6. The CDR3 loop reads CASSQVGGGSSYNEQFF. Written as DNA, the CDR3 is TGTGCCAGCAGCCAAGTTGGGGGGGGGAGCTCCTACAATGAGCAGTTCTTC.

This clone has just one count. The rearrangement uses TRBV18 and TRBJ2-3; TRBD1 matches 8 bases. The CDR3 loop spans 16 amino acids. With 2 bases clipped from V and 4 bases from J, the junction kept 8 bases outside the gene matches. Germline lookup yields CDR1 KGHSH and CDR2 LQKENI. The CDR3 DNA reads TGTGCCAGCTCACCATTTACGTCAGGGGGCTCAGATACGCAGTATTTT. This codes for CASSPFTSGGSDTQYF.

The chain couples TRBV6-5 to TRBJ2-3, with D tentatively TRBD2 (5 bases). The V end lost 6 bases, the J end lost 3 bases, and 10 bases lay between the germline ends. Germline V lookup: CDR1 MNHEY, CDR2 SVGAGI. This CDR3 has 13 amino acids. The CDR3 DNA reads TGTGCCAGCAGCCGGGATGTTACAGATACGCAGTATTTT. As protein: CASSRDVTDTQYF.

With respect to this clone: This sample includes further DNA sequences coding for the same CDR3. The CDR3, as DNA: TGTGCCAGCAGCCTCGACAGGGGTGGCTACACCTTC. Its translation: CASSLDRGGYTF. The chain employs TRBV7-2 and TRBJ1-2; 8 nucleotides line up with TRBD1. V dropped 5 bases and J dropped 7; count of bases not matched to a gene: 3. Germline assignment: CDR1 SGHTA and CDR2 FQGNSA. This CDR3 is built from 12 residues.